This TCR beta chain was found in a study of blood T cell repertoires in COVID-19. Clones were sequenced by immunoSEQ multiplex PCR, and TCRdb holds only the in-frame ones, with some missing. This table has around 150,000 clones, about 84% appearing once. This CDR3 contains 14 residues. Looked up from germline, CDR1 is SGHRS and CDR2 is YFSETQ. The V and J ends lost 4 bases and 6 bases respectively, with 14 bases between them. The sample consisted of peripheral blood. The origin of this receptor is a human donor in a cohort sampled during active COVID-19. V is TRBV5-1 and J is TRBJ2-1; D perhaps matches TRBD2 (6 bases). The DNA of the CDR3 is TGCGCCAGCAGCCGGGAGCTTTCCAGCAATGAGCAGTTCTTC. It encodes CASSRELSSNEQFF.